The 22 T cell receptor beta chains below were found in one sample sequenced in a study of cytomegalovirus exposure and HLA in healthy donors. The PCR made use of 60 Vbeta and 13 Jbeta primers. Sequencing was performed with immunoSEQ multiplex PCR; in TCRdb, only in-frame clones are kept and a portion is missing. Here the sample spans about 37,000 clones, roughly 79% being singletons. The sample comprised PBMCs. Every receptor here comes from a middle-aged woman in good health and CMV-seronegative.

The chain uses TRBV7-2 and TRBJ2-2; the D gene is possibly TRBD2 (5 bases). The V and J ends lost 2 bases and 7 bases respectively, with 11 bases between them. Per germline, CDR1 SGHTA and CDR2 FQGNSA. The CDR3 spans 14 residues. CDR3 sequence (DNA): TGTGCCAGCAGCTTAAGTGAGGGATACGGGGAGCTGTTTTTT. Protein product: CASSLSEGYGELFF.

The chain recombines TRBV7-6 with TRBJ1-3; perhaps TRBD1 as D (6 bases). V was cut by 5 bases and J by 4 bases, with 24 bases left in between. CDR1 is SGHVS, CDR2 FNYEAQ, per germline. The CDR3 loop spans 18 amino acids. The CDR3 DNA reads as TGTGCCAGCAGCCCCCGAATCCAACAGGGAAACTCCGGAAACACCATATATTTT. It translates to CASSPRIQQGNSGNTIYF.

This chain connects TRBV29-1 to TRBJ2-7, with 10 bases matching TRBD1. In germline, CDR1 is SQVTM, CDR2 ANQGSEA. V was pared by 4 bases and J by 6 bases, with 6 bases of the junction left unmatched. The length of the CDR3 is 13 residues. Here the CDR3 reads CSVAPGTGVEQYF. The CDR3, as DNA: TGCAGCGTTGCACCGGGGACAGGGGTCGAGCAGTACTTC.

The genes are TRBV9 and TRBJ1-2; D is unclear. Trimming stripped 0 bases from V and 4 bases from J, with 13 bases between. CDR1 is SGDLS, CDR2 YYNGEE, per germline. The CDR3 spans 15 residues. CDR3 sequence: CASSVGLPLGYGYTF. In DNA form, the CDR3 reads TGTGCCAGCAGCGTAGGACTTCCCTTGGGCTATGGCTACACCTTC.

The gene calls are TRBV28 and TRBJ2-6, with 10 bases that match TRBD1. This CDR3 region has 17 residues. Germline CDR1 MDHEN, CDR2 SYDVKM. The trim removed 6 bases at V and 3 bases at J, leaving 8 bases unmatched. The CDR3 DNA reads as TGTGCCAGCAGCACCGGGACAGGGGTCTTTGGGGCCAACGTCCTGACTTTC. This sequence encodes CASSTGTGVFGANVLTF.

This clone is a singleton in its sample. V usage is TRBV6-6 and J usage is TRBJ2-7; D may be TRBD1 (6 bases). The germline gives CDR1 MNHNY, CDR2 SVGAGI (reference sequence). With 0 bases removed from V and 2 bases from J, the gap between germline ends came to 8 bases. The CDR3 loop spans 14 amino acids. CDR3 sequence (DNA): TGTGCCAGCAGTTACTCCCAGGGGACCTACGAGCAGTACGTC. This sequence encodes CASSYSQGTYEQYV.

CDR3 residues: CASSQDWRLDTGELFF. Here the CDR3 DNA reads TGTGCCAGCAGCCAAGATTGGAGACTAGACACCGGGGAGCTGTTTTTT. The chain links TRBV4-2 to TRBJ2-2, with a tentative D call TRBD2 (6 bases). This CDR3 has 16 amino acids. V lost 0 bases and J lost 3, with 11 bases in between. CDR1 LGHNA and CDR2 YNFKEQ come from the germline V gene.

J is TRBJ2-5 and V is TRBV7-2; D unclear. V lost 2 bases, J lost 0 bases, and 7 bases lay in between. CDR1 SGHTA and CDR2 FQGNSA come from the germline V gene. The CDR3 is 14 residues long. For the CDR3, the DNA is TGTGCCAGCAGCTTAAGCAAGTACCAAGAGACCCAGTACTTC. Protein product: CASSLSKYQETQYF.

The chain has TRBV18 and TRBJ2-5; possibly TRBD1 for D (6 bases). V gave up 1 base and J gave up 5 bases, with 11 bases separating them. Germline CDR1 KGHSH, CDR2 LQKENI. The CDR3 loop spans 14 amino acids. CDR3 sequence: CASSPRGTSETQYF. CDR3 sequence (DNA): TGTGCCAGCTCACCACGTGGGACATCGGAGACCCAGTACTTC.

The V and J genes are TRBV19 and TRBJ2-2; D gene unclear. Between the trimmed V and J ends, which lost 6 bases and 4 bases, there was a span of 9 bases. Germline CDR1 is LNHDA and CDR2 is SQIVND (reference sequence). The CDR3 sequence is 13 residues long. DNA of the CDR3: TGTGCCAGTAGCACAGTAGTCACCGGGGAGCTGTTTTTT. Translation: CASSTVVTGELFF.

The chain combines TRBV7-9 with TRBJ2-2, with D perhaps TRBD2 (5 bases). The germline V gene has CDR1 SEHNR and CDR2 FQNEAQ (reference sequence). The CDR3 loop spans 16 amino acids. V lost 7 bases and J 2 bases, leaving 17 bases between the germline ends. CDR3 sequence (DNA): TGTGCCAGCATCCGCGGGCAGGCGAAAAACACCGGGGAGCTGTTTTTT. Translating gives CASIRGQAKNTGELFF.

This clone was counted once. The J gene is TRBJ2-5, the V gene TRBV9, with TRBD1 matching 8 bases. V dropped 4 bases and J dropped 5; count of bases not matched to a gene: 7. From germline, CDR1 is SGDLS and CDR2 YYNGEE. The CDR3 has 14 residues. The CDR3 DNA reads TGTGCCAGCAGCTCGGGACAGGACTGGGAGACCCAGTACTTC. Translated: CASSSGQDWETQYF.

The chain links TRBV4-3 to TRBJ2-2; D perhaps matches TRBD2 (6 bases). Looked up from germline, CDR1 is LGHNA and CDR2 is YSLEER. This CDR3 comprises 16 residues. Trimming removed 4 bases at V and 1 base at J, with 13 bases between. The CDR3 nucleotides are TGCGCCAGCAGCCCAGGAGGGGAGAGGAACACCGGGGAGCTGTTTTTT. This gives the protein CASSPGGERNTGELFF.

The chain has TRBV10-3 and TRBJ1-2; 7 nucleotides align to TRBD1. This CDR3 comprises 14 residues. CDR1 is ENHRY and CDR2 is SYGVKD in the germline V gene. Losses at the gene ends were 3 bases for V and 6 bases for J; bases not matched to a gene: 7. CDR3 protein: CAISDLDRDNGYTF. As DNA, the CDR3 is TGTGCCATCAGTGACCTTGACAGGGATAATGGCTACACCTTC.

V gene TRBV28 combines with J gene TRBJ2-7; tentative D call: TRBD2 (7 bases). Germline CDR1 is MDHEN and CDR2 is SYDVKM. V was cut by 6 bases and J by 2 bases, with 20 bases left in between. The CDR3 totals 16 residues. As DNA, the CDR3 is TGTGCCAGCAGGGGGGGGTCAGGGGTCTTAGCCTACGAGCAGTACGTC. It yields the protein CASRGGSGVLAYEQYV.

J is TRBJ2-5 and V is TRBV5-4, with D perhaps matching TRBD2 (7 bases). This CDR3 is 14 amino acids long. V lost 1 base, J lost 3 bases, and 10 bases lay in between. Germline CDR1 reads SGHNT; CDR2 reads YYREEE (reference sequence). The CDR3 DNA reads TGTGCCAGCAGCTTGAGGGAGGGGGAAGAGACCCAGTACTTC. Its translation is CASSLREGEETQYF.

CDR3 protein: CASSLGPGGTNYGYTF. The CDR3 DNA sequence: TGCGCCAGCAGCTTGGGGCCAGGGGGCACTAACTATGGCTACACCTTC. The chain joins TRBV5-1 to TRBJ1-2; TRBD1 matches at 8 bases. This CDR3 has 16 residues. Germline V gives CDR1 SGHRS, CDR2 YFSETQ. V gave up 0 bases and J gave up 0 bases; unmatched junction bases: 4.

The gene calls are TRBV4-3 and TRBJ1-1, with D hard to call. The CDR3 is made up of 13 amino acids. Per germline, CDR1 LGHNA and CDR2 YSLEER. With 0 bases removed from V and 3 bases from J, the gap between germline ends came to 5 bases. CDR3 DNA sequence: TGCGCCAGCAGCCAAGACCCTGACACTGAAGCTTTCTTT. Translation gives CASSQDPDTEAFF.

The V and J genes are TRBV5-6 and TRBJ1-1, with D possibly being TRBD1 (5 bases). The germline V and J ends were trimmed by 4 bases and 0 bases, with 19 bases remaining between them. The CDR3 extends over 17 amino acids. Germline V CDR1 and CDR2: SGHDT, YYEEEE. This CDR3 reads CASSPGWGELMNTEAFF. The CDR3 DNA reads TGTGCCAGCAGCCCGGGTTGGGGGGAACTTATGAACACTGAAGCTTTCTTT.

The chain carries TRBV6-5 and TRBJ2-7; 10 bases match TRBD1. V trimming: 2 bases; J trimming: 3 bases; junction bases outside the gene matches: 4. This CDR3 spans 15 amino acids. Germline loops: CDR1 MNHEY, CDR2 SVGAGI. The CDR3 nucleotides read TGTGCCAGCAGTTACCGGGGACAGGGGAGCTACGAGCAGTACTTC. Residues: CASSYRGQGSYEQYF.

CDR3 in amino acids: CASSIEAGVTDTQYF. Written as DNA, the CDR3 is TGTGCCAGTAGTATAGAGGCGGGGGTGACAGATACGCAGTATTTT. The V gene is TRBV19, the J gene TRBJ2-3; the match to TRBD2 covers 7 bases. This CDR3 has 15 residues. V lost 0 bases to trimming and J lost 3 bases; unmatched junction nucleotides: 3. Germline CDR1 reads LNHDA; CDR2 reads SQIVND (reference sequence).

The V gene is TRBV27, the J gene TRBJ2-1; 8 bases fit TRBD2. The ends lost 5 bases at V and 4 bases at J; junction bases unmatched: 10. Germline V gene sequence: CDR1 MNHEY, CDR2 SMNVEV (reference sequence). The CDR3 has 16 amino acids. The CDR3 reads CASSVNAGGPYNEQFF. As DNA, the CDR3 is TGTGCCAGCAGTGTAAATGCGGGGGGCCCATACAATGAGCAGTTCTTC.